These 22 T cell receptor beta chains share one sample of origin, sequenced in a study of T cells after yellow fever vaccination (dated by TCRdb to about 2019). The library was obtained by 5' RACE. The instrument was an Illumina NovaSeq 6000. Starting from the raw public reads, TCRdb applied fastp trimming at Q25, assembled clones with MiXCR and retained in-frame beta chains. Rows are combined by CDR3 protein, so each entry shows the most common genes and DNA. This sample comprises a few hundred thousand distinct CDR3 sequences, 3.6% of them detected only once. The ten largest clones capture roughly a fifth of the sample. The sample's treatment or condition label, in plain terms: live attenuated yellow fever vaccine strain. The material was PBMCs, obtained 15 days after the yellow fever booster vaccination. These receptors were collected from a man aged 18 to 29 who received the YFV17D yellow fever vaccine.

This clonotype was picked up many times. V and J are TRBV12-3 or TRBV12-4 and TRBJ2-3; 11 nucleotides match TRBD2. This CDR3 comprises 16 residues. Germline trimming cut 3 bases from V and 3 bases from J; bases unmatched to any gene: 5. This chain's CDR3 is CASSLDSGGATDTQYF. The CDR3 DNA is TGTGCCAGCAGTTTGGATAGCGGGGGGGCAACAGATACGCAGTATTTT.

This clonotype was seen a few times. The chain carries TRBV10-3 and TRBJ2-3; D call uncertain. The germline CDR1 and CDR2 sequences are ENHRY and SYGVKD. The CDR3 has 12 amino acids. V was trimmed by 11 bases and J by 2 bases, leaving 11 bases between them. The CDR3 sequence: CAVGGFTDTQYF. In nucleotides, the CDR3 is TGTGCCGTCGGCGGATTCACAGATACGCAGTATTTT.

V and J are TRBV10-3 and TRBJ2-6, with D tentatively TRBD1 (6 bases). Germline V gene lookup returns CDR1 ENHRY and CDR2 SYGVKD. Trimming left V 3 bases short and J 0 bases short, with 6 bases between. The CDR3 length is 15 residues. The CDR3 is CAISEQGSGANVLTF. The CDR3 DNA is TGTGCCATCAGTGAACAGGGCTCTGGGGCCAACGTCCTGACTTTC.

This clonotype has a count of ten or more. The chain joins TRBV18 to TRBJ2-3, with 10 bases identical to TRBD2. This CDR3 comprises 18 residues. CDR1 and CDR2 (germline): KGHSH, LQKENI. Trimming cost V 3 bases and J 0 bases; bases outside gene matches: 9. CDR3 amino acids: CASSPRLTSGDSTDTQYF. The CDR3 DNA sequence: TGTGCCAGCTCACCGCGGTTAACTAGCGGGGACAGCACAGATACGCAGTATTTT.

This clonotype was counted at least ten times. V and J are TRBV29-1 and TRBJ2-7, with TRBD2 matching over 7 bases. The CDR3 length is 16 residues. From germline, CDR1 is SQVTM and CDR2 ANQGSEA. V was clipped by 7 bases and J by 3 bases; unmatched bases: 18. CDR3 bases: TGCAGCGGCGAAGGGAGGGAGAGTCCTAGTGGCTACGAGCAGTACGTC. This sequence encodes CSGEGRESPSGYEQYV.

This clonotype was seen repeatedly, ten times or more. This CDR3 is CSVLVGNQPQHF. Here the CDR3 DNA reads TGCAGCGTTTTAGTAGGCAATCAGCCCCAGCATTTT. The V gene is TRBV29-1, the J gene TRBJ1-5; no firm D call. Trimming stripped 5 bases from V and 2 bases from J, with 7 bases between. Germline assignment: CDR1 SQVTM and CDR2 ANQGSEA. This CDR3 spans 12 amino acids.

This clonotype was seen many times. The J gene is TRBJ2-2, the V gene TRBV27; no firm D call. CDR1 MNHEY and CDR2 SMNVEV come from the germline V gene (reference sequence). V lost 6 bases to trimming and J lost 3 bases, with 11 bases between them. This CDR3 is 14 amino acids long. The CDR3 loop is CASSITSYTGELFF. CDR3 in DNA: TGTGCCAGCAGCATTACAAGTTACACCGGGGAGCTGTTTTTT.

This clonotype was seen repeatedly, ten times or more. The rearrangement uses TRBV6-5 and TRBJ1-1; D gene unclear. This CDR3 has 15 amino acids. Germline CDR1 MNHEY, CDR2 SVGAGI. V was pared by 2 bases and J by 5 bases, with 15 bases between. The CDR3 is CASSYRGTVGTEAFF. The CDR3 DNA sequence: TGTGCCAGCAGTTACAGAGGCACGGTGGGTACTGAAGCTTTCTTT.

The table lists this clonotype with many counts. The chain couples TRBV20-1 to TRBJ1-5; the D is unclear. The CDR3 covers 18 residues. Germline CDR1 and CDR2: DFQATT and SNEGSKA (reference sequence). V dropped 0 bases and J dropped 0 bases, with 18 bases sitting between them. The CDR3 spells CSAREARRPPFSNQPQHF. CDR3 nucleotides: TGCAGTGCTAGAGAAGCTCGCAGGCCACCCTTTAGCAATCAGCCCCAGCATTTT.

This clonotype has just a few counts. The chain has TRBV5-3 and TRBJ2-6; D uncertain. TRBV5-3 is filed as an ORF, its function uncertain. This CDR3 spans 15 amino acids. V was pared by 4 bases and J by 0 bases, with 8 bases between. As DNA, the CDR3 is TGTGCCAGAAGCCCGGGCTTCTCTGGGGCCAACGTCCTGACTTTC. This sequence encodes CARSPGFSGANVLTF.

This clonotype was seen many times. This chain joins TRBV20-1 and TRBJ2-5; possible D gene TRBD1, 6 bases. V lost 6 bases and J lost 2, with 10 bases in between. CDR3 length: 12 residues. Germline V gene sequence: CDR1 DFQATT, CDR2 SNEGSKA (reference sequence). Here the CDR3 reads CSANREQETQYF. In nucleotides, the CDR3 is TGCAGTGCAAACAGGGAACAAGAGACCCAGTACTTC.

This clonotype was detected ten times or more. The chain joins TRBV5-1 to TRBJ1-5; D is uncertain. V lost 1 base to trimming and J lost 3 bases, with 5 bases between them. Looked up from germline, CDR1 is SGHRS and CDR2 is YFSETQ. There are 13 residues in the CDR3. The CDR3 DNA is TGCGCCAGCAGCTTGAAGGTCAATCAGCCCCAGCATTTT. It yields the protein CASSLKVNQPQHF.

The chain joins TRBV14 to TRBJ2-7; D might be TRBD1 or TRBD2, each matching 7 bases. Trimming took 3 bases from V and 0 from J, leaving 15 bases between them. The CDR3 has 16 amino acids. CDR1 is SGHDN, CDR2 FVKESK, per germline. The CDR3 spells CASSHPGGQNSYEQYF. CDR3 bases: TGTGCCAGCAGCCACCCGGGGGGACAGAACTCCTACGAGCAGTACTTC.

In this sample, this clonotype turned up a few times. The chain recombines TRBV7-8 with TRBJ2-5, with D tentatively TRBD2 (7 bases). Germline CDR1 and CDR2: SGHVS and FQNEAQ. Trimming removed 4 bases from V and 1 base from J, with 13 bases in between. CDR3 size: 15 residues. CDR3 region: CASSSYGGPQETQYF. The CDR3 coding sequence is TGTGCCAGCAGCTCCTACGGGGGGCCCCAAGAGACCCAGTACTTC. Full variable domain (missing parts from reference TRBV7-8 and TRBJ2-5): GAGVSQSPRYKVAKRGQDVALRCDPISGHVSLFWYQQALGQGPEFLTYFQNEAQLDKSGLPSDRFFAERPEGSVSTLKIQRTQQEDSAVYLCASSSYGGPQETQYFGPGTRLLVL.

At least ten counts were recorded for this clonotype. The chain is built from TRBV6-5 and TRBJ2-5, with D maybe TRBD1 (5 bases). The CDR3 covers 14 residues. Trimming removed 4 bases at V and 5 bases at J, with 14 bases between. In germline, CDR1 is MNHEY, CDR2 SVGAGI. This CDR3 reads CASSWQGFRETQYF. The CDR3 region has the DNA TGTGCCAGCAGTTGGCAGGGTTTTCGGGAGACCCAGTACTTC.

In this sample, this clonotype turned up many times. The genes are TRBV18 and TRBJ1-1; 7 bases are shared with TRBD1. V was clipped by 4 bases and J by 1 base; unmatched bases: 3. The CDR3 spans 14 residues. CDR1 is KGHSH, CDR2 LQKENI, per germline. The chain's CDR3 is CASSRDSPNTEAFF. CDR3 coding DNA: TGTGCCAGCTCACGGGACAGCCCGAACACTGAAGCTTTCTTT.

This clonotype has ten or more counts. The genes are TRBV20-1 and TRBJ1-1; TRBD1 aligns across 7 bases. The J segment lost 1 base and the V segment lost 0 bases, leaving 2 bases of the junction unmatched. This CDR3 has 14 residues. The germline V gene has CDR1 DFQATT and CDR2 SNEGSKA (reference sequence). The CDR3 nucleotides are TGCAGTGCTAGAGAGACAGGGCAGAACACTGAAGCTTTCTTT. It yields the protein CSARETGQNTEAFF.

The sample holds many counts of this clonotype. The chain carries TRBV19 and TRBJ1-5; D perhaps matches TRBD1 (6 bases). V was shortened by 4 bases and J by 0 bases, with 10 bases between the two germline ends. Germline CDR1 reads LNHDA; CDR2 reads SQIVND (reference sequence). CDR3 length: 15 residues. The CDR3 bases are TGTGCCAGTAGTAATGGCAGGGGTAGCAATCAGCCCCAGCATTTT. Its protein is CASSNGRGSNQPQHF.

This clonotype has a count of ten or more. For the CDR3, the DNA is TGTGCCAGCAGCTCGGGACAGTTCACAGATACGCAGTATTTT. This gives the protein CASSSGQFTDTQYF. The gene calls are TRBV7-9 and TRBJ2-3; 7 bases are a match to TRBD1. There are 14 residues in the CDR3. V lost 4 bases to trimming and J lost 2 bases; unmatched junction nucleotides: 3. The germline gives CDR1 SEHNR, CDR2 FQNEAQ (reference sequence).

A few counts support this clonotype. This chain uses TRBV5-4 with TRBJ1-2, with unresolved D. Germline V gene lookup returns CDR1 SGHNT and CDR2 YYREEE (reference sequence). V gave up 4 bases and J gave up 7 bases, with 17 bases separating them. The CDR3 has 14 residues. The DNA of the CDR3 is TGTGCCAGCAGCCGACGGAGGGTTTGGTCTGGCTACACCTTC. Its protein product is CASSRRRVWSGYTF. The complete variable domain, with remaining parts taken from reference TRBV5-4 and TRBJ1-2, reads ETGVTQSPTHLIKTRGQQVTLRCSSQSGHNTVSWYQQALGQGPQFIFQYYREEENGRGNFPPRFSGLQFPNYSSELNVNALELDDSALYLCASSRRRVWSGYTFGSGTRLTVV.

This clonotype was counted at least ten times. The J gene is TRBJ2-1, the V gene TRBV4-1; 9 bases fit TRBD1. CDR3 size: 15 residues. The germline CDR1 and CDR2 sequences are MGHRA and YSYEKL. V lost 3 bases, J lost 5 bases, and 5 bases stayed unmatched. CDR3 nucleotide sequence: TGCGCCAGCAGCCACCGGGACAGGGCCGACAATGAGCAGTTCTTC. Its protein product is CASSHRDRADNEQFF.

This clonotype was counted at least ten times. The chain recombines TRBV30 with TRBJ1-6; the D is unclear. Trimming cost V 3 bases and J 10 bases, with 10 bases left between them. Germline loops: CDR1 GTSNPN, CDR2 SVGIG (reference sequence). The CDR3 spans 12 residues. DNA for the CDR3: TGTGCCTGGAGCGGGGTCCGGTCACCCCTCCACTTT. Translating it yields CAWSGVRSPLHF.